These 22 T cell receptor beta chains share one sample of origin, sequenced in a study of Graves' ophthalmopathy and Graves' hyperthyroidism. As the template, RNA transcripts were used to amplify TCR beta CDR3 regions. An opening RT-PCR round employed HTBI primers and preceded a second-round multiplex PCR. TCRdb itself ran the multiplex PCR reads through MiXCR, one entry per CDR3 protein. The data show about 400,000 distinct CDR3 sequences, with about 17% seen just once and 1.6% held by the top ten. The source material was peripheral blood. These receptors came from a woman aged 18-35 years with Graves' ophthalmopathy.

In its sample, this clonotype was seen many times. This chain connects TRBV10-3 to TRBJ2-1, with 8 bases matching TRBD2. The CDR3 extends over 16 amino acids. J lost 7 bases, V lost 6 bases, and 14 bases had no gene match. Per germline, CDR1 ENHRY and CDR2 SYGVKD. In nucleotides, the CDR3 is TGTGCCATCAGCCGGAGGACTAGCTCGGGGGGAAATGAGCAGTTCTTC. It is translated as CAISRRTSSGGNEQFF.

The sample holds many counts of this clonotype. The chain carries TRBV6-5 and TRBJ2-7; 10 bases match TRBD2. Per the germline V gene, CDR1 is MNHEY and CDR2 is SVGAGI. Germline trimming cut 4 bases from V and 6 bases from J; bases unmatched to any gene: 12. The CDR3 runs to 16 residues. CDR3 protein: CASSSGAGGPTGEQYF. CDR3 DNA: TGTGCCAGCAGTTCCGGAGCGGGGGGGCCGACAGGCGAGCAGTACTTC.

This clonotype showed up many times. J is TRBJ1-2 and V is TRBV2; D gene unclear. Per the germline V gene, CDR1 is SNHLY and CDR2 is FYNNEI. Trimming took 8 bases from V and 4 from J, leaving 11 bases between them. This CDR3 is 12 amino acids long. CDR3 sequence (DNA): TGTGCCAGCCCTGGGGTGGGCTATGGCTACACCTTC. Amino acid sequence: CASPGVGYGYTF.

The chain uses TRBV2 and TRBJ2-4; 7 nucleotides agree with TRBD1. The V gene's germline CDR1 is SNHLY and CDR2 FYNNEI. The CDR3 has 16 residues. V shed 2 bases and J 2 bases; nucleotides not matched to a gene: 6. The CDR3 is CASSEFEGAPKNIQYF. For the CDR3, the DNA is TGTGCCAGCAGTGAATTCGAGGGGGCCCCCAAAAACATTCAGTACTTC.

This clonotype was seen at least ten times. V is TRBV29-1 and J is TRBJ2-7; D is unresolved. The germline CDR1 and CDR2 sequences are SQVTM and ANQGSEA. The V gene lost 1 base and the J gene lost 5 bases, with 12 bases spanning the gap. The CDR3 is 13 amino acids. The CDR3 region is CSVEVPPPDEQYF. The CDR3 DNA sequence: TGCAGCGTTGAAGTCCCCCCACCAGACGAGCAGTACTTC.

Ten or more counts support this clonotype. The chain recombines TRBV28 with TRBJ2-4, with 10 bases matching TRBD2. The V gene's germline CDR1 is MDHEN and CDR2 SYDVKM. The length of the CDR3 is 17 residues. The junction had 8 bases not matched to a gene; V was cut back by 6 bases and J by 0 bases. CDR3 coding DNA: TGTGCCAGCAGGTCCCCTAGCGGGGGCCTAGCCAAAAACATTCAGTACTTC. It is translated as CASRSPSGGLAKNIQYF.

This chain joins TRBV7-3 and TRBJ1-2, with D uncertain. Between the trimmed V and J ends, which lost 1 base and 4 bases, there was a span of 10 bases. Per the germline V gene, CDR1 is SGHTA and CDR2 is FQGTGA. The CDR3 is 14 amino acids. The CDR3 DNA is TGTGCCAGCAGCTTAAGAGTGGATAGCTATGGCTACACCTTC. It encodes CASSLRVDSYGYTF.

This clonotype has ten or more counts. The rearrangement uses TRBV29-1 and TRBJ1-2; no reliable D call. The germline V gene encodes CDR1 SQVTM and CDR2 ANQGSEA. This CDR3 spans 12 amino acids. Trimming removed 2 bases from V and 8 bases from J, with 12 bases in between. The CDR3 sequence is CSVEKGKRGYTF. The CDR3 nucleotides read TGCAGCGTTGAAAAAGGGAAGCGCGGCTACACCTTC.

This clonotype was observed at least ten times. The CDR3 loop reads CASSLPPSATGAVSYEQYF. CDR3 DNA sequence: TGTGCCAGCAGTTTACCCCCTAGCGCTACAGGGGCCGTCTCCTACGAGCAGTACTTC. This rearrangement joins TRBV27 to TRBJ2-7, with a possible D match to TRBD1 (7 bases). From germline, CDR1 is MNHEY and CDR2 SMNVEV (reference sequence). The CDR3 covers 19 residues. Trimming took off 2 bases at V and 0 bases at J, with 23 bases between the two ends.

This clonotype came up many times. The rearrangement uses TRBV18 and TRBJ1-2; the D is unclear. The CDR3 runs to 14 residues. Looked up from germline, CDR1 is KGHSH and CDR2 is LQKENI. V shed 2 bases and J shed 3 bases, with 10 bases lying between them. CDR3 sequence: CASSPDQVDYGYTF. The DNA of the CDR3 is TGTGCCAGCTCACCAGACCAGGTGGACTATGGCTACACCTTC.

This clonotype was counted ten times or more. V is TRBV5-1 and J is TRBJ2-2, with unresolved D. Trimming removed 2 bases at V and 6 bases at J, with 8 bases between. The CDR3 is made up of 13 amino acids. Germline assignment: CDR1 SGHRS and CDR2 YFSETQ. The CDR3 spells CASSFDGAGELFF. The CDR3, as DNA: TGCGCCAGCAGCTTTGATGGGGCCGGGGAGCTGTTTTTT.

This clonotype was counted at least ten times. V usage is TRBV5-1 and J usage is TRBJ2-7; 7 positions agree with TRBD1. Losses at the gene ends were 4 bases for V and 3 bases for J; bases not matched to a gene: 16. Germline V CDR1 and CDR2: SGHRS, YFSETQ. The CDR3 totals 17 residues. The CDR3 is CASSMFLNRDRGYEQYF. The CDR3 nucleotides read TGCGCCAGCAGCATGTTCCTCAACCGGGACAGAGGCTACGAGCAGTACTTC.

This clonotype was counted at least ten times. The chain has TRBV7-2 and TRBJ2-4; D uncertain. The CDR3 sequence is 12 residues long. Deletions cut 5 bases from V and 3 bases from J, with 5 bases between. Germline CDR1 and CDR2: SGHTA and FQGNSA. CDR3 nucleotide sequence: TGTGCCAGCAGCAGGGTCAAAAACATTCAGTACTTC. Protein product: CASSRVKNIQYF.

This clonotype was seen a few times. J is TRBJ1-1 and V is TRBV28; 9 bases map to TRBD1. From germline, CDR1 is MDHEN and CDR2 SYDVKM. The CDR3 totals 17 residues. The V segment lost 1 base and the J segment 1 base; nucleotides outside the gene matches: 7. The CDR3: CASSLLDRGIGNTEAFF. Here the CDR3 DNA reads TGTGCCAGCAGTTTATTGGACAGGGGAATCGGGAACACTGAAGCTTTCTTT.

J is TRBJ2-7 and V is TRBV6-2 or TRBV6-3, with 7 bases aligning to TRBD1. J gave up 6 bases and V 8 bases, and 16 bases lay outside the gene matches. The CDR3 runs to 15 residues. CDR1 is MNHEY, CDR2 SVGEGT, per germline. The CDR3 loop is CASSPIRQGFVEQYF. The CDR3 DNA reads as TGTGCCAGCTCACCAATAAGACAGGGCTTCGTCGAGCAGTACTTC.

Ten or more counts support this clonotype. CDR3 sequence (DNA): TGTGCCAGCAGCTTCGGGGGGAGCACCTACGAGCAGTACTTC. This translates into CASSFGGSTYEQYF. The chain is built from TRBV7-2 and TRBJ2-7; 7 bases line up with TRBD2. V gave up 3 bases and J gave up 2 bases; unmatched junction bases: 4. This CDR3 contains 14 residues. Looked up from germline, CDR1 is SGHTA and CDR2 is FQGNSA.

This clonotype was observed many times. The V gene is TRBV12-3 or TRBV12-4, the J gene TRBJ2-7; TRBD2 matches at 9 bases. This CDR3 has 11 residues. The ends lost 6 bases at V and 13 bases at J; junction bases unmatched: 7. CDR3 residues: CASSRGTSSYF. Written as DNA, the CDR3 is TGTGCCAGCAGCCGGGGGACTAGCTCTTACTTC.

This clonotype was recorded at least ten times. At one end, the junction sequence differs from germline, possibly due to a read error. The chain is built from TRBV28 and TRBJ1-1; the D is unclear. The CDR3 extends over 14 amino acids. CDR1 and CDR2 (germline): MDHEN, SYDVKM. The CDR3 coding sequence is TGTGTCAGCAGTTCCCCTGCCAGGAACACTGAAGCTTTCTTT. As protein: CVSSSPARNTEAFF.

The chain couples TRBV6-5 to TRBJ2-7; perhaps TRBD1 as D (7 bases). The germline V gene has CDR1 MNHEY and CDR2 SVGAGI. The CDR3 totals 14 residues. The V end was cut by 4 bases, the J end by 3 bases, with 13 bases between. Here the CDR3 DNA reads TGTGCCAGCAGTTGGGGGGACAGTCACTACGAGCAGTACTTC. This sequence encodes CASSWGDSHYEQYF.

CDR3 residues: CASNLVWAGVAETQYF. The CDR3 region has the DNA TGTGCCAGCAACCTAGTCTGGGCGGGAGTAGCGGAGACCCAGTACTTC. The genes are TRBV7-8 and TRBJ2-5; 7 nucleotides align to TRBD2. The trim removed 7 bases at V and 5 bases at J, leaving 16 bases unmatched. The CDR3 sequence is 16 residues long. Germline V CDR1 and CDR2: SGHVS, FQNEAQ.

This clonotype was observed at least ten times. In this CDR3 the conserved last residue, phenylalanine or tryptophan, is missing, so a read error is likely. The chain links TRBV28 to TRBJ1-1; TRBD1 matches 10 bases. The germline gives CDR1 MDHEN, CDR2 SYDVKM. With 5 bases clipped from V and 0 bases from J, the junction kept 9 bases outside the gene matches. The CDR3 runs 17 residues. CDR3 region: CASSLTGGYGMNTEAFL. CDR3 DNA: TGTGCCAGCAGTCTGACAGGGGGCTACGGGATGAACACTGAAGCTTTCCTT.

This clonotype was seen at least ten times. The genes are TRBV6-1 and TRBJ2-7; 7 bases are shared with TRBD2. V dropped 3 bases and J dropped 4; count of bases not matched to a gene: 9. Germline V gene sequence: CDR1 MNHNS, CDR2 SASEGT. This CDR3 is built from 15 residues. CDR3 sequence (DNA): TGTGCCAGCAGTGACTTTACGACTAGCCGATACGAGCAGTACTTC. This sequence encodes CASSDFTTSRYEQYF.